This T cell receptor (beta chain) was captured by sequencing in a study of early T cells in non-severe SARS-CoV-2 infection. Across the study: Bulk RNA taken from unsorted whole blood was sequenced, leaving chains unpaired.

Trimming stripped 2 bases from V and 4 bases from J, with 4 bases between. The CDR3 sequence is 11 residues long. Germline CDR1 reads SGHRS; CDR2 reads YFSETQ. With regard to this clonotype: Antigen: not known.

Attached unique molecular identifiers marked individual cDNA molecules. TCRdb independently ran MiXCR on the 5' RACE reads; one entry per CDR3 protein. The data contain 71,000 or so distinct CDR3 sequences, roughly 15% of them singletons. Study-wide points: A preference for anti-spike CD8 responses marked VDJdb matching, which missed private and CD4 specificities.

V gene TRBV5-1 combines with J gene TRBJ2-7, with D uncertain. The TCR originated in an adult who was a healthcare worker with PCR-confirmed SARS-CoV-2 infection or an uninfected control (not recorded which). Sequencing was performed on whole blood. The CDR3 protein is CASSFNYEQYF. CDR3 DNA: TGCGCCAGCAGCTTCAATTACGAGCAGTACTTC. Filled out from reference TRBV5-1 and TRBJ2-7, the complete variable domain reads KAGVTQTPRYLIKTRGQQVTLSCSPISGHRSVSWYQQTPGQGLQFLFEYFSETQRNKGNFPGRFSGRQFSNSRSEMNVSTLELGDSALYLCASSFNYEQYFGPGTRLTVT.